What follows are 30 T cell receptor beta chains derived from one specimen sequenced in a study of vaccination and CD4 T cells after COVID-19. Sequencing of DNA taken from cultured CD4+ T cells relied on the Oncomine TCR Beta short-read assay. TCRdb re-analysed the PCR reads in MiXCR, keeping a single row per CDR3 protein. The sample lists about 15,000 distinct CDR3 sequences, about 48% occurring once. Their recognized antigens are unknown. Indicated treatment: approximately nine-day PBMC culture with coronavirus spike peptide pools or control peptides (ViraFEST assay). The sample consisted of CD4+ T cells from blood, cultured in vitro. The receptors derive from a human donor who had recovered from COVID-19.

The chain joins TRBV7-2 to TRBJ2-3; 7 bases map to TRBD2. The junction had 5 bases not matched to a gene; V was cut back by 7 bases and J by 4 bases. The CDR3 extends over 13 amino acids. CDR1 and CDR2 (germline): SGHTA, FQGNSA. In DNA, the CDR3 is TGTGCCAGCACGGCAGGGAGGGCAGATACGCAGTATTTT. Its protein product is CASTAGRADTQYF.

The chain recombines TRBV24-1 with TRBJ2-3, with 12 nucleotides matching TRBD2. CDR3 size: 17 residues. The germline CDR1 and CDR2 sequences are KGHDR and SFDVKD. V lost 3 bases to trimming and J lost 5 bases; unmatched junction nucleotides: 8. CDR3 coding DNA: TGTGCCACCAGTGATGCGAGGACTAGCGGGGTGGGAGATACGCAGTATTTT. This codes for CATSDARTSGVGDTQYF.

The V and J genes are TRBV11-2 and TRBJ1-2, with no clear D. V lost 0 bases, J lost 8 bases, and 10 bases lay in between. Germline CDR1 is SGHAT and CDR2 is FQNNGV. This CDR3 has 13 amino acids. The CDR3 loop is CASSLDLGLGYTF. DNA of the CDR3: TGTGCCAGCAGCTTAGATCTCGGTCTGGGCTACACCTTC.

The chain links TRBV6-2 or TRBV6-3 to TRBJ2-1; TRBD2 aligns across 8 bases. Trimming at V came to 6 bases and at J to 2 bases, leaving 9 bases not matched to a gene. Germline CDR1 reads MNHEY; CDR2 reads SVGEGT. The CDR3 runs to 16 residues. For the CDR3, the DNA is TGTGCCAGCAGAGGTTTTAGCGGGGACGCCTACAATGAGCAGTTCTTC. It encodes CASRGFSGDAYNEQFF.

The chain carries TRBV7-9 and TRBJ2-1; 7 positions agree with TRBD1. CDR1 and CDR2 (germline): SEHNR, FQNEAQ (reference sequence). The CDR3 loop spans 15 amino acids. The ends lost 3 bases at V and 9 bases at J; junction bases unmatched: 11. CDR3 coding DNA: TGTGCCAGCAGCTTTACAGGGGCCCCCTGGGGTGAGCAGTTCTTC. Protein product: CASSFTGAPWGEQFF.

V gene TRBV7-9 combines with J gene TRBJ2-3; 9 nucleotides match TRBD2. Per the germline V gene, CDR1 is SEHNR and CDR2 is FQNEAQ (reference sequence). The CDR3 is made up of 17 amino acids. The V and J ends lost 6 bases and 2 bases, in that order; junction bases with no gene match: 12. The CDR3 DNA follows: TGTGCCAGCAGTCCACATCCTAGCGGGAAAACCACAGATACGCAGTATTTT. Translating gives CASSPHPSGKTTDTQYF.

The chain links TRBV6-1 to TRBJ1-6; 7 positions match TRBD1. The CDR3 runs 14 residues. Trimming at V came to 6 bases and at J to 8 bases, leaving 7 bases not matched to a gene. Looked up from germline, CDR1 is MNHNS and CDR2 is SASEGT. CDR3: CASSLDRAYSPLHF. The DNA for the CDR3 is TGTGCCAGCAGCCTTGACAGGGCTTATTCACCCCTCCACTTT.

The CDR3 coding sequence is TGTGCCAGCAGCAAAGTAGCAGTGGTGACCCAGTACTTC. Translation gives CASSKVAVVTQYF. The V call is TRBV21-1, the J call TRBJ2-5. TRBV21-1 is assigned pseudogene status. CDR3 length: 13 residues.

This chain connects TRBV5-4 to TRBJ1-1; no reliable D call. This CDR3 region has 15 residues. V was cut by 0 bases and J by 8 bases, with 17 bases left in between. The germline V gene has CDR1 SGHNT and CDR2 YYREEE (reference sequence). CDR3 DNA sequence: TGTGCCAGCAGCTTGGTGGGAGCCCTCGGTTCCGAAGCTTTCTTT. It is translated as CASSLVGALGSEAFF. Combining the CDR3 with reference TRBV5-4 and TRBJ1-1 gives the whole variable domain ETGVTQSPTHLIKTRGQQVTLRCSSQSGHNTVSWYQQALGQGPQFIFQYYREEENGRGNFPPRFSGLQFPNYSSELNVNALELDDSALYLCASSLVGALGSEAFFGQGTRLTVV.

This chain uses TRBV2 with TRBJ2-2, with D hard to call. V dropped 6 bases and J dropped 0 bases, with 8 bases sitting between them. CDR1 SNHLY and CDR2 FYNNEI come from the germline V gene. CDR3 length equals 14 residues. CDR3 sequence reads: CASRKETNTGELFF. The CDR3 nucleotides read TGTGCCAGCAGGAAGGAAACGAACACCGGGGAGCTGTTTTTT.

As concerns this clonotype: This may be a read error: a much more frequent sequence differs by one nucleotide. The chain carries TRBV11-3 and TRBJ2-7; no definite D call. Germline CDR1 is SGHNT and CDR2 is YENEEA. The CDR3 length is 15 residues. Trimming stripped 3 bases from V and 9 bases from J, with 21 bases between. Here the CDR3 reads CASSFVGYRSDGQYF. In nucleotides, the CDR3 is TGTGCCAGCAGCTTTGTAGGGTATCGCTCTGACGGGCAGTACTTC.

This chain links TRBV7-9 with TRBJ2-1, with 10 bases fitting TRBD2. Unmatched junction bases numbered 12, after V lost 5 bases and J lost 8 bases. The CDR3 runs to 16 residues. Germline V lookup: CDR1 SEHNR, CDR2 FQNEAQ (reference sequence). CDR3 sequence (DNA): TGTGCCAGCAGCCGAGTTCTGAGCGGGAGGGCCCATGAGCAGTTCTTC. Amino acid sequence: CASSRVLSGRAHEQFF.

The V gene is TRBV7-8, the J gene TRBJ2-3; D is unclear. Deletions cut 5 bases from V and 5 bases from J, with 20 bases between. The CDR3 runs to 16 residues. Germline assignment: CDR1 SGHVS and CDR2 FQNEAQ. As DNA, the CDR3 is TGTGCCAGCAGCCCCCGTCGGATCAGGTCAAGAGATACGCAGTATTTT. Translated, it gives CASSPRRIRSRDTQYF. The complete variable domain, with remaining parts taken from reference TRBV7-8 and TRBJ2-3, reads GAGVSQSPRYKVAKRGQDVALRCDPISGHVSLFWYQQALGQGPEFLTYFQNEAQLDKSGLPSDRFFAERPEGSVSTLKIQRTQQEDSAVYLCASSPRRIRSRDTQYFGPGTRLTVL.

A few counts support this clonotype. The chain is built from TRBV5-4 and TRBJ1-2; 7 bases line up with TRBD1. The CDR3 has 17 amino acids. Germline CDR1 and CDR2: SGHNT and YYREEE (reference sequence). V was pared by 6 bases and J by 5 bases, with 19 bases of the junction left unmatched. CDR3 nucleotides: TGTGCCAGCACCATCCAGAGGACCAGGGGGAAGGGATATGGCTACACCTTC. The encoded protein is CASTIQRTRGKGYGYTF.

This clonotype has just a few counts. The genes are TRBV7-8 and TRBJ1-5; D gene unclear. The length of the CDR3 is 15 residues. Trimming shortened V by 2 bases and J by 9 bases, and 17 bases separated the two germline ends. Germline CDR1 is SGHVS and CDR2 is FQNEAQ. The CDR3 DNA reads TGTGCCAGCAGCTTAAGTGGGCCGGGGTATGGGCCCCAGCATTTT. It yields the protein CASSLSGPGYGPQHF.

This clonotype was seen a few times. The chain joins TRBV27 to TRBJ1-5, with a tentative D call TRBD1 (5 bases). This CDR3 is built from 13 residues. V was cut by 5 bases and J by 4 bases, with 9 bases left in between. Germline values: CDR1 MNHEY, CDR2 SMNVEV (reference sequence). Here the CDR3 reads CASSRQRNQPQHF. DNA of the CDR3: TGTGCCAGCAGTCGACAGCGAAATCAGCCCCAGCATTTT.

The rearrangement uses TRBV28 and TRBJ1-1, with a possible D match to TRBD1 (5 bases). Germline V lookup: CDR1 MDHEN, CDR2 SYDVKM. The V gene lost 11 bases and the J gene lost 1 base, with 14 bases spanning the gap. This CDR3 is built from 13 residues. DNA for the CDR3: TGTGCCTTTGGGCCGACAGAGAACACTGAAGCTTTCTTT. This codes for CAFGPTENTEAFF.

This sequence joins TRBV15 and TRBJ2-3; D is unclear. Germline CDR1 is LNHNV and CDR2 is YYDKDF (reference sequence). With 0 bases removed from V and 4 bases from J, the gap between germline ends came to 2 bases. This CDR3 spans 12 amino acids. This chain's CDR3 is CATSRDADTQYF. The CDR3 DNA reads TGTGCCACCAGCAGAGATGCAGATACGCAGTATTTT.

On this clonotype: A junction boundary mismatches the germline segment, possibly from a read error. The chain has TRBV5-4 and TRBJ1-4; tentative D call: TRBD1 (6 bases). The CDR3 loop spans 14 amino acids. Germline CDR1 and CDR2: SGHNT and YYREEE (reference sequence). The CDR3 is CASSLARGGGSRTF. The CDR3 bases are TGTGCCAGCAGCTTGGCCCGCGGAGGGGGTTCCCGAACTTTT. Full variable domain (missing parts from reference TRBV5-4 and TRBJ1-4): ETGVTQSPTHLIKTRGQQVTLRCSSQSGHNTVSWYQQALGQGPQFIFQYYREEENGRGNFPPRFSGLQFPNYSSELNVNALELDDSALYLCASSLARGGGSRTFGSGTQLSVL.

This chain uses TRBV20-1 with TRBJ1-4, with D hard to call. Germline V gene sequence: CDR1 DFQATT, CDR2 SNEGSKA (reference sequence). The CDR3 sequence is 12 residues long. With 7 bases removed from V and 7 bases from J, the gap between germline ends came to 13 bases. The CDR3 protein is CSVEIGREKLFF. The CDR3 DNA reads as TGCAGTGTAGAAATCGGACGTGAAAAACTGTTTTTT.

The chain combines TRBV10-1 with TRBJ2-5; D might be TRBD1 (5 bases). This CDR3 has 14 residues. Trimming removed 0 bases from V and 1 base from J, with 6 bases in between. Germline assignment: CDR1 WNHNN and CDR2 SYGVQD (reference sequence). In DNA, the CDR3 is TGCGCCAGCAGTGAGTCAACAGGCCAAGAGACCCAGTACTTC. Amino acids: CASSESTGQETQYF.

V usage is TRBV6-1 and J usage is TRBJ2-7; D remains ambiguous. Germline CDR1 reads MNHNS; CDR2 reads SASEGT. The CDR3 consists of 11 residues. Trimming took 5 bases from V and 4 from J, leaving 6 bases between them. The CDR3 sequence: CASSTIYEQYF. In DNA form, the CDR3 reads TGTGCCAGCAGTACCATATACGAGCAGTACTTC.

The chain is built from TRBV5-4 and TRBJ2-1, with 10 bases identical to TRBD2. J lost 4 bases, V lost 4 bases, and 5 bases had no gene match. The CDR3 is 15 residues long. Germline CDR1 and CDR2: SGHNT and YYREEE (reference sequence). CDR3 DNA: TGTGCCAGCAGCCCTTCTAGCGGGGGATACAATGAGCAGTTCTTC. Its translation: CASSPSSGGYNEQFF.

The table lists this clonotype with a few counts. The chain carries TRBV2 and TRBJ1-1; 8 positions agree with TRBD1. J was trimmed by 0 bases and V by 7 bases; bases with no gene match: 7. CDR1 is SNHLY and CDR2 is FYNNEI in the germline V gene. The length of the CDR3 is 15 residues. The CDR3 DNA follows: TGTGCCAGCACCTGGGACAGGAGATTGAACACTGAAGCTTTCTTT. Translation: CASTWDRRLNTEAFF.

This chain uses TRBV7-8 with TRBJ2-1; TRBD1 might be the D (6 bases). Trimming stripped 5 bases from V and 4 bases from J, with 15 bases between. CDR1 and CDR2 from the germline V gene are SGHVS and FQNEAQ. This CDR3 is 15 amino acids long. The CDR3 protein is CASSPEGDKYNEQFF. Written as DNA, the CDR3 is TGTGCCAGCAGCCCCGAGGGGGACAAGTACAATGAGCAGTTCTTC.

This chain links TRBV20-1 with TRBJ2-2; 8 nucleotides align to TRBD2. CDR3 size: 16 residues. Germline values: CDR1 DFQATT, CDR2 SNEGSKA (reference sequence). The CDR3 DNA follows: TGCAATGGGGGGGCCAGCGGGGGCGTATACACCGGGGAGCTGTTTTTT. The encoded protein is CNGGASGGVYTGELFF.

This clonotype was observed a few times. CDR3 DNA sequence: TGCAGTGCTATGCATGGCTCCTATAATTCACCCCTCCACTTT. It specifies CSAMHGSYNSPLHF. V gene TRBV20-1 combines with J gene TRBJ1-6; D gene uncertain. Germline V gene sequence: CDR1 DFQATT, CDR2 SNEGSKA (reference sequence). The CDR3 is 14 amino acids. V was trimmed by 4 bases and J by 0 bases, leaving 7 bases between them.

This clonotype occurred a few times. The V and J genes are TRBV6-1 and TRBJ2-7, with 7 bases identical to TRBD1. The V and J ends lost 1 base and 0 bases, in that order; junction bases with no gene match: 6. Germline V lookup: CDR1 MNHNS, CDR2 SASEGT. The CDR3 runs 16 residues. CDR3 residues: CASSEEIGTASYEQYF. The CDR3, as DNA: TGTGCCAGCAGTGAAGAAATAGGGACAGCCTCCTACGAGCAGTACTTC.

This chain connects TRBV19 to TRBJ2-3; D may be TRBD1 (6 bases). This CDR3 is built from 15 residues. Trimming removed 4 bases at V and 0 bases at J, with 11 bases between. CDR1 LNHDA and CDR2 SQIVND come from the germline V gene (reference sequence). As DNA, the CDR3 is TGTGCCAGTAGTAGGGGACAACCGAGCACAGATACGCAGTATTTT. This encodes CASSRGQPSTDTQYF.

J is TRBJ1-1 and V is TRBV19; D is uncertain. The CDR3 covers 14 residues. Trimming shortened V by 7 bases and J by 1 base, and 13 bases separated the two germline ends. Germline CDR1 is LNHDA and CDR2 is SQIVND (reference sequence). Written as DNA, the CDR3 is TGTGCCAGTACAAGGAACAATCAGAACACTGAAGCTTTCTTT. It is translated as CASTRNNQNTEAFF.